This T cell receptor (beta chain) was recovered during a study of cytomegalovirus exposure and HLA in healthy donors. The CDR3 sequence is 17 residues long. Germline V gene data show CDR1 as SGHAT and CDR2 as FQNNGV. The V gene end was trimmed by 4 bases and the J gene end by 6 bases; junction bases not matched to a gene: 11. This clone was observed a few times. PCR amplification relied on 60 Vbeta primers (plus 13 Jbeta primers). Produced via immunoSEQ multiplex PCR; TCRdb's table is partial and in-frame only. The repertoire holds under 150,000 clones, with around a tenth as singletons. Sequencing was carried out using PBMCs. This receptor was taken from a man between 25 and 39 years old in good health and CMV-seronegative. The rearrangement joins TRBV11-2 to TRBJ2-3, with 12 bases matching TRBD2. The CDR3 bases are TGTGCCAGCAGCTGGCCTCTGACTAGCGGGGGCGGGGATACGCAGTATTTT. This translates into CASSWPLTSGGGDTQYF.